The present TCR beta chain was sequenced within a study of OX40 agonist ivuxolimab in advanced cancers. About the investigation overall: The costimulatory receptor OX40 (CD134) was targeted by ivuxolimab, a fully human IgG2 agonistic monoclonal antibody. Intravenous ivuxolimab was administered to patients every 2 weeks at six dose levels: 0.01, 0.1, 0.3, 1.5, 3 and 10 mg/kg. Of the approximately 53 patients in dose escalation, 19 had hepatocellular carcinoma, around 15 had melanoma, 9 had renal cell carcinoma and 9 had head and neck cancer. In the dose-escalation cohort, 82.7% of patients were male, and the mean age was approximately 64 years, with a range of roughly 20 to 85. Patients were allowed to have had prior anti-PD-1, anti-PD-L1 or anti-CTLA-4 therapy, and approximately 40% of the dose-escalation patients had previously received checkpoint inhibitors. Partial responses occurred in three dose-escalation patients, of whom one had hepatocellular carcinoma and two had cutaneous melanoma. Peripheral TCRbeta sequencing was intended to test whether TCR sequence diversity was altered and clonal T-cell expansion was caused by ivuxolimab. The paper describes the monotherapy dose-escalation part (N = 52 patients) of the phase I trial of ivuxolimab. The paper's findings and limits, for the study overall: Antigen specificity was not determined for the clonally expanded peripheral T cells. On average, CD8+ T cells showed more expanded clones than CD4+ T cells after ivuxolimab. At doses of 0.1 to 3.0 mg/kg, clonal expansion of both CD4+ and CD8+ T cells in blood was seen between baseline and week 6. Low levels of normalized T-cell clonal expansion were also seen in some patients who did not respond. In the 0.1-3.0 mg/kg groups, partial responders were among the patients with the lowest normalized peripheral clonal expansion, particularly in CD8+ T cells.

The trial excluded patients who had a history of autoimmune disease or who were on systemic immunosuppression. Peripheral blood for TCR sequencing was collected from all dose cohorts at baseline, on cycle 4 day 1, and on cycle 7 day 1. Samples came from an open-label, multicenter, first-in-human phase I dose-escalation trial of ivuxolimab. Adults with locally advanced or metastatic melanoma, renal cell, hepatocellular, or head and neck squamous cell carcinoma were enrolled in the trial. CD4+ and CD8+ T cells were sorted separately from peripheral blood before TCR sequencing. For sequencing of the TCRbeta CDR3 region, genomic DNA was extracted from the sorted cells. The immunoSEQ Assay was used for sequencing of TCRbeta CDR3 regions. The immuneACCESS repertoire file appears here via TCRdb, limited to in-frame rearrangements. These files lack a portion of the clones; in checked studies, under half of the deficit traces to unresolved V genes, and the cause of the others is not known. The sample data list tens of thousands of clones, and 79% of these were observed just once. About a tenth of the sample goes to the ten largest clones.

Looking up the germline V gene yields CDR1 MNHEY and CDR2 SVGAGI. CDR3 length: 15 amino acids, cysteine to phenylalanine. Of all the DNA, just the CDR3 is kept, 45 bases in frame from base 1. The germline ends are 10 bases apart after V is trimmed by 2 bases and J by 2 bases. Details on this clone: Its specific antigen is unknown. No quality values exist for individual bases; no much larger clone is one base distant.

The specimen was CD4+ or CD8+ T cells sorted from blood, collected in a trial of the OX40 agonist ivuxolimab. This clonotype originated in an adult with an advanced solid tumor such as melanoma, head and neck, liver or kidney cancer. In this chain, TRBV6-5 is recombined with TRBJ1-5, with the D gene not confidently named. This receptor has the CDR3 CASSYEGSGNQPQHF. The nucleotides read TGTGCCAGCAGTTACGAGGGCTCCGGCAATCAGCCCCAGCATTTT.